This record covers a single T cell receptor beta chain. Its antigen is not yet known. There are no base qualities to consult, and no much larger clone falls within one base. Library preparation employed 5' RACE. Sequencing was carried out with an Illumina HiSeq 2500. A second roughly 7 to 11 cycle PCR used a sample-barcoded 5' primer and a J-beta primer mix. A unique molecular identifier was introduced onto each TCR beta cDNA molecule by a template-switch 5' adaptor carrying 12 random nucleotides. Each sample yielded at least 2.5 million CDR3-containing paired-end reads. All of the RNA was converted into first-strand cDNA using the Mint cDNA synthesis kit, with a TRBC-specific oligonucleotide serving as the primer. Following uracil-DNA glycosylase treatment, a first 18-cycle PCR with universal primers M1SS and BC2_uni_R was performed on all cDNA. Processing in the source paper ran as follows. Normalization of each sample was performed by random selection of 1 million high-quality reads, each carrying a distinct molecular identifier. Reads with shared molecular identifiers were discarded instead of being binned into consensus sequences. MiTCR, run with a Q25 quality threshold and the strictest error-elimination algorithm, handled CDR3 identification, clonotype clustering and error correction. A nonparametric unseen species model using Euler transformation provided a lower-bound estimate of total TCR beta diversity. In-frame beta chains were kept once TCRdb had trimmed the public reads at Q25 with fastp and called clones with MiXCR. Entries that share a CDR3 protein sequence are merged under the most common genes and DNA. TCRdb's processing, not the authors' own work, is the source of the V and J calls. The sample data list roughly 800,000 distinct CDR3 sequences, and roughly 60% of these were observed just once. The ten largest clones represent around 22% of the sample.

The roughly 37 donors, aged about 6 to 95 years, were systemically healthy Caucasian individuals from Russia. Ten milliliters of peripheral blood were drawn from each donor into EDTA-treated Vacutainer tubes. PBMCs were isolated by Ficoll-Paque density-gradient centrifugation, with at least 6 million obtained per sample. Trizol reagent was used to extract total RNA from the PBMCs, yielding at least 6 micrograms per sample. For every donor, flow cytometry on a PBMC aliquot measured the percentage of naive CD45RAhigh/CD27high T cells. At the junction V is shortened by 7 bases and J by 12 bases; bases outside the gene matches: 8. The CDR3, from cysteine to phenylalanine, totals 12 residues. The DNA shown is the 36-base CDR3, in frame from base 1. CDR1 SEHNR and CDR2 FQNEAQ are derived from the germline V gene (reference sequence). This sample is part of a study of blood T cells in healthy people across ages (dated by TCRdb to the mid-2010s). The study in broad terms: Template switching captured roughly one uniquely barcoded TCR beta cDNA molecule per two T cells in model experiments. The study measured age-related changes in TCR beta repertoire diversity using deep sequencing normalized with unique cDNA molecular identifiers. The donors were divided into four age groups: young (average approximately 15 years), middle-aged (approximately 41), aged (approximately 62) and long-lived (around 80). Donors of different ages were randomly distributed across sequencing lanes to avoid experimental bias. Two additional independent replicas of 1 million unique cDNA reads from the same blood draw were analyzed for two donors (one aged 18 to 30 and one aged 80 or older).

The full study reports these points: As age increased, observed TCR beta diversity per million T cells dropped in a roughly linear way, and a significant reduction was already evident by age 40. There was a strong correlation between observed TCR beta diversity and the percentage of naive T cells measured by flow cytometry. Estimates of total diversity based on one million sequenced T cells were considered lower bounds and underestimates. Because profiling used bulk unsorted PBMCs, naive and antigen-experienced compartments could not be compared conclusively. The long-lived group showed more naive CD4+ T cells, fewer expanded clones and increased TCR diversity than the aged group, suggesting age selection. The CMV infection status of donors was not known, potentially confounding age-related changes in expanded clonotypes.

The source of this sequence is a young man in good health. Sequencing was done on a sample of blood. The chain was built from TRBV7-9 and TRBJ2-1, with 8 junctional bases fitting TRBD1. The DNA sequence is TGTGCCAGCACGGACAGGGATGGGAGGCAGTTCTTC. It translates to CASTDRDGRQFF. The entire variable domain, with the stretches around the CDR3 drawn from the reference TRBV7-9 and TRBJ2-1 proteins, is DTGVSQNPRHKITKRGQNVTFRCDPISEHNRLYWYRQTLGQGPEFLTYFQNEAQLEKSRLLSDRFSAERPKGSFSTLEIQRTEQGDSAMYLCASTDRDGRQFFGPGTRLTVL.